This T cell receptor (beta chain) was identified in a study of blood T cell repertoires in COVID-19 (dated by TCRdb to 2020 to 2022). Background for the entire study: Samples covering the acute and convalescent phases of COVID-19 were provided by collaborators in the United States, Italy and Spain. The dataset comprised deeply sampled blood TCRbeta repertoires from subjects exposed to, actively infected with, or recovered from COVID-19. Sample metadata almost always included a de-identified subject ID, COVID-19 status, age in years and sex. Where HLA class I and class II types were available, the types were taken from metadata supplied by the sample provider, not from assay-based typing. A freely available public database, intended as a resource for researchers studying the immune response to SARS-CoV-2, is where the repertoires were released. The samples were drawn from two sources: the first 160 participants of the ongoing ImmuneRACE study, and 1,000 to 1,500 subjects contributed by 6 global collaborators. The material from the prospective study consisted of cDNA or gDNA derived from T cells, B-cell-depleted T cells, or PBMCs. The full study reports these points: The quantity of clinical and demographic metadata differed by source and by participant and was supplied without curation.

A remark on this clone: Its antigen remains unidentified. No much larger clonotype is one base removed from it; base qualities were not supplied.

CDR1 and CDR2, looked up from the germline V gene, are MNHEY and SVGAGI. Reading from cysteine to phenylalanine, the CDR3 counts 14 amino acids. The read is trimmed to its CDR3 DNA, 42 bases read in frame from base 1. V trim: 9 bases; J trim: 4 bases; unmatched bases: 11. Collaborating institutions collected whole blood in K2EDTA tubes following their own protocols. For TCRbeta analysis, collaborator samples were shipped as frozen whole blood, as isolated PBMCs, or as DNA extracted from either sample type. The immunoSEQ Assay, a bias-controlled multiplex PCR, was used to amplify TCRbeta CDR3 regions from genomic DNA. In the source study's methods: Within the assay, amplification of reference gene primers was used to estimate how many nucleated cells each sample contained. To quantify the absolute abundance of each unique TCRbeta CDR3 rearrangement, sequence reads were collapsed and filtered. For each sample, productive Simpson clonality was calculated as the square root of Simpson's diversity index over productive rearrangements. Entries here come from immuneACCESS through TCRdb and include only in-frame sequences with V and J called. Some clones fail to appear in such tables; in the studies checked, an unresolved V gene covers under half of the shortfall, and the cause of the remainder is unknown. The V and J calls and clone size are taken from that table; D and trimming were inferred from the DNA. The sample table records about 76,000 clones; 86% of these occur just once. Clones ranked in the top ten supply over 15% of the sample.

The receptor chain draws on TRBV6-5 and TRBJ2-5, with 7 bases aligning to TRBD2. Sequencing was done on a sample of peripheral blood. This sequence originates from a human donor in a cohort sampled during active COVID-19. The DNA sequence follows: TGTGCCAGTGGGCCAACGGGGGGTAGAGAGACCCAGTACTTC. Its translation is CASGPTGGRETQYF.